These 6 T cell receptor beta chains share one sample of origin, sequenced in a study of T cell repertoires in aging, cancer and after chemotherapy (dated by TCRdb to about 2019). TCR beta rearrangements were amplified from genomic DNA isolated from peripheral blood, not from sorted cells or RNA. Sequencing was performed on an Illumina MiSeq. Using a mixed TRB-A/B primer pool, multiplex touch-down PCR amplified rearranged TRB sequences covering the V, D and J segments. In-frame beta chains were kept once TCRdb had trimmed the public reads at Q25 with fastp and called clones with MiXCR. Every entry covers one CDR3 protein and lists the most common genes and DNA from its rows. In this sample the table shows around 290 distinct CDR3 sequences, about 30% of which occur a single time. The leading ten clones occupy almost 40% of the sample. Material for sequencing was blood. The receptors were sampled from a human donor in good health.

By share, this clonotype counts as medium-sized. The chain uses TRBV5-4 and TRBJ2-7; TRBD1 aligns across 7 bases. With V trimmed by 4 bases and J by 3 bases, 7 bases remained unmatched. This CDR3 is built from 14 residues. In germline, CDR1 is SGHNT, CDR2 YYREEE (reference sequence). The CDR3 sequence is CASSRDRVSYEQYF. CDR3 nucleotide sequence: TGTGCCAGCAGCCGAGACAGGGTTAGCTACGAGCAGTACTTC.

By share, this clonotype ranks as large. The rearrangement joins TRBV6-2 or TRBV6-3 to TRBJ1-5, with no clear D. The CDR3 totals 15 residues. In germline, CDR1 is MNHEY, CDR2 SVGEGT. V was pared by 4 bases and J by 6 bases, with 16 bases between. The CDR3 DNA sequence: TGTGCCAGCAGTTGGCCCCAGGAGATTGGTCAGCCCCAGCATTTT. Amino acid sequence: CASSWPQEIGQPQHF.

The V call is TRBV30, the J call TRBJ2-3; TRBD2 is a possible D gene (6 bases). The V end was cut by 4 bases, the J end by 6 bases, with 8 bases between. Looked up from germline, CDR1 is GTSNPN and CDR2 is SVGIG (reference sequence). The CDR3 is made up of 11 amino acids. The CDR3 DNA sequence: TGTGCCTGGACCCTAGCGGATACGCAGTATTTT. This translates into CAWTLADTQYF.

Judged by abundance, this clonotype is large. The CDR3 bases are TGTGCCAGCAGCTCATTCAAGGGGACAGGACAGGCGGTAGGCTACTCTGAAGCTTTCTTT. As protein: CASSSFKGTGQAVGYSEAFF. The rearrangement links TRBV7-6 to TRBJ1-1, with TRBD1 matching over 8 bases. The CDR3 is 20 amino acids. V was clipped by 4 bases and J by 6 bases; unmatched bases: 25. Germline values: CDR1 SGHVS, CDR2 FNYEAQ.

DNA of the CDR3: TGTGCCAGCAGCCTATACCAGACAGCCTACGAGCAGTACTTC. As protein: CASSLYQTAYEQYF. V usage is TRBV5-6 and J usage is TRBJ2-7, with D perhaps matching TRBD1 (5 bases). Germline V CDR1 and CDR2: SGHDT, YYEEEE. This CDR3 is built from 14 residues. V lost 4 bases and J lost 2, with 13 bases in between.

This clonotype ranks as large (0.1 to 1%). The genes are TRBV27 and TRBJ2-7; D is possibly TRBD2 (6 bases). The CDR3 length is 13 residues. V lost 5 bases, J lost 7 bases, and 15 bases lay in between. In germline, CDR1 is MNHEY, CDR2 SMNVEV (reference sequence). CDR3 residues: CASSPSRRGEQYF. The DNA for the CDR3 is TGTGCCAGCAGTCCCTCGCGTCGGGGGGAGCAGTACTTC.